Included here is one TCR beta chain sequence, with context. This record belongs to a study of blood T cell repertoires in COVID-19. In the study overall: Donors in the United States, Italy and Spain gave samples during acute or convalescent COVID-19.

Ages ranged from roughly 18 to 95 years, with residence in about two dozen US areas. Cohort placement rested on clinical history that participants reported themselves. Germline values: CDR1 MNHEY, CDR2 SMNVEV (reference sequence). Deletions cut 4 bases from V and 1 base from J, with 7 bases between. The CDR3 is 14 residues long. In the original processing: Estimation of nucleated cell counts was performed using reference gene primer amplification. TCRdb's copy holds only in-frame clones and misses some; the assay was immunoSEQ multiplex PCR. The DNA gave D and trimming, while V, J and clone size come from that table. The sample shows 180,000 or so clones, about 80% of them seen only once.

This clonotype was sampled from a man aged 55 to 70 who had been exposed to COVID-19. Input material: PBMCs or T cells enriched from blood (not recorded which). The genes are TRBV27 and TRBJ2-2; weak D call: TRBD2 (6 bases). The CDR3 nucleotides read TGTGCCAGCAGTTGGAGGGTGAACACCGGGGAGCTGTTTTTT. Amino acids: CASSWRVNTGELFF.